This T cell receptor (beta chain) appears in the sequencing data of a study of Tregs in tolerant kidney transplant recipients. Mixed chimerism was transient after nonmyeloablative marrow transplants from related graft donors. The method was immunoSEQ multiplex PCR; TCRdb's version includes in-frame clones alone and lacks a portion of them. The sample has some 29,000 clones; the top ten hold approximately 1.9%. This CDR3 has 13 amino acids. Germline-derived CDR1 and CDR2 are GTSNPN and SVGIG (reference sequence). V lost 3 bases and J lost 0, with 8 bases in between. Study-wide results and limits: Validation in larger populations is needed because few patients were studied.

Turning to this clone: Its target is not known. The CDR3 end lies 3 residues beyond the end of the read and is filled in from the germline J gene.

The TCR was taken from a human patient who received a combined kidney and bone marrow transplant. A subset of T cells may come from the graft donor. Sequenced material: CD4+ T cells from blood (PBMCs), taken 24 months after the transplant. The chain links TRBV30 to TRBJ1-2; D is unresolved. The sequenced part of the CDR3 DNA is TGTGCCTGGAGCCTAATAGCTAACTATGGC. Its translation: CAWSLIANYG. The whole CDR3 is CAWSLIANYGYTF.